This entry features one TCR beta chain sequence. This sample was taken from a study of blood T cell repertoires in COVID-19. Turning to the study itself: COVID-19 samples from acute and convalescent phases originated in the United States, Italy and Spain. The analysed material was cDNA or gDNA that came from T cells, B-cell-depleted T cells, or PBMCs.

V lost 2 bases, J lost 7 bases, and 17 bases lay in between. In germline, CDR1 is KGHSH, CDR2 LQKENI. This CDR3 has 15 residues. The assay was immunoSEQ multiplex PCR, and TCRdb's table has in-frame clones only and misses some. The sample records about 14,000 clones, 84% being singletons. The source material was peripheral blood. The chain joins TRBV18 to TRBJ1-2; D perhaps matches TRBD1 (6 bases). The receptor was isolated from a woman between 45 and 65 years old with active or convalescent COVID-19. The CDR3 region has the DNA TGTGCCAGCTCACCAAGACAGGCCCCTCCTATTGGCTACACCTTC. Its protein product is CASSPRQAPPIGYTF.